This is a list of T cell receptor beta chains from one sample in a study of T-cell memory formation after mild COVID-19. TCRdb passed the 5' RACE reads through MiXCR, listing each CDR3 protein once. This sample yields 350,000 to 500,000 distinct CDR3 sequences, of which roughly 18% are seen a single time; roughly 21% belongs to the top ten. Sequenced: PBMCs or a T cell subset sorted from them (not recorded which). These receptors were collected from a man aged 18-30 years who had mild COVID-19 (a few samples of this study predate the infection). Cell type and time point are not known. CDR3s include the opening cysteine and the closing phenylalanine or tryptophan. A D gene is named only where the DNA matches it firmly. Size tells how often a clone was seen (once, few, many) or the class of an expanded clone, and some rows leave it out.

abundance | d_gene | j_gene | v_gene | CDR3aa | CDR3nt
NA | NA | TRBJ1-2 | TRBV6-5 | CASSYSGGYGYTF | TGTGCCAGCAGTTACTCAGGGGGCTATGGCTACACCTTC
few | TRBD1 | TRBJ1-6 | TRBV28 | CASRSRQGNNSPLHF | TGTGCCAGCAGATCAAGACAGGGGAATAATTCACCCCTCCACTTT
many | NA | TRBJ2-3 | TRBV3-1 | CASSQLTGNTDTQYF | TGTGCCAGCAGCCAACTGACAGGAAACACAGATACGCAGTATTTT
few | NA | TRBJ2-5 | TRBV28 | CASREGDPRLTQYF | TGTGCCAGCAGAGAGGGGGATCCTCGTTTGACCCAGTACTTC
NA | TRBD1 | TRBJ1-2 | TRBV6-5 | CASSLQGAHGYTF | TGTGCCAGCAGTTTGCAGGGGGCCCATGGCTACACCTTC
NA | NA | TRBJ2-1 | TRBV5-6 | CASSLGYRNYNEQFF | TGTGCCAGCAGCTTGGGTTACAGGAACTACAATGAGCAGTTCTTC
NA | NA | TRBJ2-2 | TRBV29-1 | CSVFGISNTGELFF | TGCAGCGTTTTCGGGATCTCGAACACCGGGGAGCTGTTTTTT
few | TRBD2 | TRBJ2-2 | TRBV20-1 | CSASQASGGHTGELFF | TGCAGTGCTAGCCAGGCTAGCGGGGGTCACACCGGGGAGCTGTTTTTT
few | TRBD1 | TRBJ2-1 | TRBV6-5 | CASSGTGLYNEQFF | TGTGCCAGCAGCGGGACAGGGTTATACAATGAGCAGTTCTTC
NA | NA | TRBJ1-6 | TRBV11-2 | CASSLDNHRLDNSPIHF | TGTGCCAGCAGCTTAGACAACCACAGGCTCGACAATTCACCCATCCACTTT
many | NA | TRBJ1-6 | TRBV27 | CASSPTGPWFHNSPLHF | TGTGCCAGCAGTCCTACCGGGCCCTGGTTCCATAATTCACCCCTCCACTTT
few | NA | TRBJ2-7 | TRBV3-1 | CARAETYEQYF | TGTGCCAGAGCGGAAACCTACGAGCAGTACTTC
few | NA | TRBJ1-3 | TRBV20-1 | CSAQTPGNTIYF | TGCAGTGCCCAGACCCCTGGAAACACCATATATTTT
NA | TRBD2 | TRBJ2-3 | TRBV29-1 | CSVGSGGADTQYF | TGCAGCGTTGGTAGCGGGGGGGCAGATACGCAGTATTTT
NA | NA | TRBJ1-3 | TRBV20-1 | CSARVLRSGNTIYF | TGCAGTGCTAGAGTCCTACGATCTGGAAACACCATATATTTT
many | TRBD2 | TRBJ2-3 | TRBV27 | CASSPVGGGGPTDTQYF | TGTGCCAGCAGTCCCGTCGGGGGGGGCGGGCCCACAGATACGCAGTATTTT
many | NA | TRBJ1-5 | TRBV5-5 | CASSSGQPQHF | TGTGCCAGCAGCTCCGGTCAGCCCCAGCATTTT
NA | NA | TRBJ1-1 | TRBV29-1 | CSVVGQGLDTEAFF | TGCAGCGTGGTGGGTCAGGGCTTGGACACTGAAGCTTTCTTT
few | TRBD1 | TRBJ2-2 | TRBV5-1 | CASSTGQGLNTGELFF | TGCGCCAGCAGCACCGGACAGGGCTTAAACACCGGGGAGCTGTTTTTT
NA | NA | TRBJ1-3 | TRBV12-3/TRBV12-4 | CASSLPRLSSGNTIYF | TGTGCCAGCAGTTTGCCCAGGCTCAGCTCTGGAAACACCATATATTTT
few | TRBD2 | TRBJ2-5 | TRBV5-1 | CASSFLTSEQETQYF | TGCGCCAGCAGCTTTCTTACTAGCGAGCAAGAGACCCAGTACTTC
NA | TRBD1 | TRBJ1-3 | TRBV5-5 | CASSGGTGAAISGNTIYF | TGTGCCAGCAGTGGGGGGACAGGGGCTGCCATCTCTGGAAACACCATATATTTT
few | NA | TRBJ2-1 | TRBV7-6 | CASSPNLNRAYNEQFF | TGTGCCAGCAGCCCTAACCTCAACCGGGCCTACAATGAGCAGTTCTTC
few | NA | TRBJ1-6 | TRBV20-1 | CSAKTGVGSPLHF | TGCAGTGCTAAGACAGGCGTAGGGTCACCCCTCCACTTT
few | TRBD1 | TRBJ1-5 | TRBV11-2 | CASSKDRGQPQHF | TGTGCCAGCAGCAAAGACAGGGGCCAGCCCCAGCATTTT
few | NA | TRBJ2-3 | TRBV12-3/TRBV12-4 | CASSFERTDTQYF | TGTGCCAGCAGTTTTGAACGCACAGATACGCAGTATTTT
NA | NA | TRBJ2-1 | TRBV7-9 | CASSLSDNEQFF | TGTGCCAGCAGCTTAAGTGACAATGAGCAGTTCTTC
NA | TRBD2 | TRBJ2-3 | TRBV5-6 | CASSQPTSGKGDTQYF | TGTGCCAGCAGCCAACCGACTAGCGGTAAAGGAGATACGCAGTATTTT
NA | NA | TRBJ1-2 | TRBV5-1 | CASTRGRSRSGYTF | TGCGCCAGCACCCGGGGCAGGTCGCGGTCTGGCTACACCTTC
many | TRBD2 | TRBJ2-3 | TRBV29-1 | CSVDRGGTDTQYF | TGCAGCGTTGACCGGGGGGGCACAGATACGCAGTATTTT
NA | TRBD1 | TRBJ2-3 | TRBV6-6 | CASSDGQGVNTQYF | TGTGCCAGCAGTGACGGACAGGGGGTAAATACGCAGTATTTT